Sequencing of this T cell receptor beta chain was carried out in a study of Graves' ophthalmopathy and Graves' hyperthyroidism. Diagnosis was based on clinical symptoms, serum thyroxine, TRAb, thyroid ultrasound and orbital computed tomography. The authors isolated PBMCs from more than 9 ml of fresh peripheral blood. Amplification from RNA transcripts yielded the TCR beta CDR3 regions. A first-round RT-PCR used HTBI primers, followed by a second-round multiplex PCR. One entry per CDR3 protein results from TCRdb running MiXCR on the multiplex PCR reads. The data hold approximately 700,000 distinct CDR3 sequences, with over 40% observed a single time. This clonotype was seen repeatedly, ten times or more. Germline CDR1 is WSHSY and CDR2 is SAAADI. The CDR3 runs to 13 residues. Trimming left V 3 bases short and J 6 bases short, with 6 bases between.

Input material: peripheral blood. The chain is built from TRBV10-2 and TRBJ1-6; D gene ambiguous. The receptor comes from an adult man with Graves' ophthalmopathy. CDR3 sequence reads: CASSEVLNSPLHF. DNA for the CDR3: TGCGCCAGCAGTGAAGTACTTAATTCACCCCTCCACTTT.